Presented here are 14 T cell receptor beta chains from one specimen sequenced in a study of persistence of HIV-infected CD4 T cells. No antigen has been identified for these receptors. Stimulation used about 9.5 ug/mL lysate from CMV-infected fibroblasts. CD40L/CD69 double-negative CD45RO-high memory CD4+ T cells were collected. This was the immunoSEQ version 4 assay in survey mode. Some clones are missing from TCRdb's copy, which holds only in-frame ones; the method was immunoSEQ multiplex PCR. The sample includes about 30,000 clones, roughly four fifths seen only once; the top ten take roughly 0.9%. Sequences were derived from CD4+ T cells sorted from PBMCs after roughly 18-hour stimulation, sampled from a patient who received antiretroviral therapy. The receptor source for this set is an adult man with HIV who was CMV-seropositive.

The chain employs TRBV6-1 and TRBJ1-6; a possible D gene is TRBD1 (6 bases). Trimming stripped 8 bases from V and 3 bases from J, with 11 bases between. The CDR3 has 14 amino acids. Per the germline V gene, CDR1 is MNHNS and CDR2 is SASEGT. The CDR3 region is CASSGGGYNSPLHF. DNA for the CDR3: TGTGCCAGCTCGGGAGGGGGCTATAATTCACCCCTCCACTTT.

The chain recombines TRBV7-8 with TRBJ1-3; 9 bases are shared with TRBD1. V dropped 2 bases and J dropped 3; count of bases not matched to a gene: 8. The length of the CDR3 is 17 residues. The germline V gene encodes CDR1 SGHVS and CDR2 FQNEAQ. As DNA, the CDR3 is TGTGCCAGCAGCTTAAACCTGGACAGGGGCTTTGGAAACACCATATATTTT. This encodes CASSLNLDRGFGNTIYF.

The chain has TRBV4-1 and TRBJ2-1; D is unresolved. This CDR3 has 12 residues. Germline V CDR1 and CDR2: MGHRA, YSYEKL. Trimming removed 4 bases at V and 8 bases at J, with 9 bases between. This CDR3 is CASSREVDEQFF. Here the CDR3 DNA reads TGCGCCAGCAGCCGTGAGGTCGATGAGCAGTTCTTC.

J is TRBJ2-7 and V is TRBV27; D possibly corresponds to TRBD1 (5 bases). Trimming left V 6 bases short and J 6 bases short, with 18 bases between. The CDR3 is 14 residues long. CDR1 is MNHEY and CDR2 is SMNVEV in the germline V gene (reference sequence). DNA for the CDR3: TGTGCCAGCAGGATGGACGGCAGGGTCGGCGAGCAGTACTTC. Encoded protein: CASRMDGRVGEQYF.

This clone was observed a handful of times. This chain uses TRBV10-3 with TRBJ2-6; D remains ambiguous. V was cut by 2 bases and J by 0 bases, with 5 bases left in between. CDR3 size: 15 residues. CDR1 and CDR2 from the germline V gene are ENHRY and SYGVKD. CDR3 sequence reads: CAISEGDSGANVLTF. CDR3 bases: TGTGCCATCAGTGAGGGGGACTCTGGGGCCAACGTCCTGACTTTC.

This sequence joins TRBV6-5 and TRBJ2-4; D gene unclear. Germline loops: CDR1 MNHEY, CDR2 SVGAGI. The CDR3 contains 13 residues. The germline V and J ends were trimmed by 6 bases and 4 bases, with 10 bases remaining between them. The CDR3 DNA is TGTGCCAGCAGGGTCGACGGAAAAAACATTCAGTACTTC. Residues: CASRVDGKNIQYF.

The chain recombines TRBV4-2 with TRBJ2-5; tentatively, D is TRBD2 (7 bases). Germline values: CDR1 LGHNA, CDR2 YNFKEQ. This CDR3 comprises 17 residues. Trimming cost V 0 bases and J 2 bases, with 16 bases left between them. CDR3 region: CASSQEAGRGLQETQYF. The CDR3 nucleotides are TGTGCCAGCAGCCAAGAGGCCGGGCGGGGGCTACAAGAGACCCAGTACTTC.

The chain uses TRBV3-1 (or the pseudogene TRBV3-2) and TRBJ1-1; D possibly corresponds to TRBD1 (5 bases). The CDR3 contains 16 residues. Trimming stripped 3 bases from V and 4 bases from J, with 18 bases between. CDR1 and CDR2 from the germline V gene are LGHDT and YNNKEL (reference sequence). The CDR3 bases are TGTGCCAGCAGCCATAAAGGGAGGGGCCAGGGCACTGAAGCTTTCTTT. As protein: CASSHKGRGQGTEAFF.

V is TRBV7-8 and J is TRBJ1-5; 8 positions agree with TRBD1. Germline assignment: CDR1 SGHVS and CDR2 FQNEAQ. V lost 3 bases, J lost 7 bases, and 8 bases stayed unmatched. This CDR3 contains 15 residues. The CDR3 DNA is TGTGCCAGCAGCTTGGCCCAGGGGGCAGGACAGCCCCAGCATTTT. Protein: CASSLAQGAGQPQHF.

V gene TRBV6-5 combines with J gene TRBJ2-1; 9 bases agree with TRBD2. Germline trimming cut 5 bases from V and 5 bases from J; bases unmatched to any gene: 7. The CDR3 totals 15 residues. Germline-derived CDR1 and CDR2 are MNHEY and SVGAGI. The chain's CDR3 is CASSPRLAENNEQFF. CDR3 bases: TGTGCCAGCAGTCCCCGACTAGCGGAAAACAATGAGCAGTTCTTC.

This clone has only one observation. The chain employs TRBV6-5 and TRBJ2-1, with D unclear. The CDR3 covers 14 residues. The germline V gene has CDR1 MNHEY and CDR2 SVGAGI. Between the trimmed V and J ends, which lost 4 bases and 4 bases, there was a span of 11 bases. CDR3 residues: CASSLRYKYNEQFF. The CDR3 DNA sequence: TGTGCCAGCAGTTTGAGATACAAGTACAATGAGCAGTTCTTC.

The chain joins TRBV15 to TRBJ1-4; the D is unclear. V lost 0 bases and J lost 11, with 19 bases in between. The CDR3 spans 16 residues. Germline V lookup: CDR1 LNHNV, CDR2 YYDKDF (reference sequence). The CDR3: CATSRDLTPGPRKLFF. The CDR3 DNA reads as TGTGCCACCAGCAGAGATCTCACACCGGGCCCGAGGAAACTGTTTTTT.

The V and J genes are TRBV19 and TRBJ1-1; D is possibly TRBD1 (5 bases). V shed 4 bases and J shed 2 bases, with 17 bases lying between them. Germline V gives CDR1 LNHDA, CDR2 SQIVND (reference sequence). The CDR3 spans 16 residues. The CDR3 DNA is TGTGCCAGTAGTAGGGGCCCATACAGCCTAAACACTGAAGCTTTCTTT. Amino acids: CASSRGPYSLNTEAFF.

The chain couples TRBV25-1 to TRBJ1-3; D is ambiguous. The germline gives CDR1 MGHDK, CDR2 SYGVNS. V lost 9 bases, J lost 0 bases, and 12 bases lay in between. The CDR3 totals 14 residues. The CDR3 DNA follows: TGTGCCAGTGTGGAATCAGCCTCTGGAAACACCATATATTTT. Protein product: CASVESASGNTIYF.